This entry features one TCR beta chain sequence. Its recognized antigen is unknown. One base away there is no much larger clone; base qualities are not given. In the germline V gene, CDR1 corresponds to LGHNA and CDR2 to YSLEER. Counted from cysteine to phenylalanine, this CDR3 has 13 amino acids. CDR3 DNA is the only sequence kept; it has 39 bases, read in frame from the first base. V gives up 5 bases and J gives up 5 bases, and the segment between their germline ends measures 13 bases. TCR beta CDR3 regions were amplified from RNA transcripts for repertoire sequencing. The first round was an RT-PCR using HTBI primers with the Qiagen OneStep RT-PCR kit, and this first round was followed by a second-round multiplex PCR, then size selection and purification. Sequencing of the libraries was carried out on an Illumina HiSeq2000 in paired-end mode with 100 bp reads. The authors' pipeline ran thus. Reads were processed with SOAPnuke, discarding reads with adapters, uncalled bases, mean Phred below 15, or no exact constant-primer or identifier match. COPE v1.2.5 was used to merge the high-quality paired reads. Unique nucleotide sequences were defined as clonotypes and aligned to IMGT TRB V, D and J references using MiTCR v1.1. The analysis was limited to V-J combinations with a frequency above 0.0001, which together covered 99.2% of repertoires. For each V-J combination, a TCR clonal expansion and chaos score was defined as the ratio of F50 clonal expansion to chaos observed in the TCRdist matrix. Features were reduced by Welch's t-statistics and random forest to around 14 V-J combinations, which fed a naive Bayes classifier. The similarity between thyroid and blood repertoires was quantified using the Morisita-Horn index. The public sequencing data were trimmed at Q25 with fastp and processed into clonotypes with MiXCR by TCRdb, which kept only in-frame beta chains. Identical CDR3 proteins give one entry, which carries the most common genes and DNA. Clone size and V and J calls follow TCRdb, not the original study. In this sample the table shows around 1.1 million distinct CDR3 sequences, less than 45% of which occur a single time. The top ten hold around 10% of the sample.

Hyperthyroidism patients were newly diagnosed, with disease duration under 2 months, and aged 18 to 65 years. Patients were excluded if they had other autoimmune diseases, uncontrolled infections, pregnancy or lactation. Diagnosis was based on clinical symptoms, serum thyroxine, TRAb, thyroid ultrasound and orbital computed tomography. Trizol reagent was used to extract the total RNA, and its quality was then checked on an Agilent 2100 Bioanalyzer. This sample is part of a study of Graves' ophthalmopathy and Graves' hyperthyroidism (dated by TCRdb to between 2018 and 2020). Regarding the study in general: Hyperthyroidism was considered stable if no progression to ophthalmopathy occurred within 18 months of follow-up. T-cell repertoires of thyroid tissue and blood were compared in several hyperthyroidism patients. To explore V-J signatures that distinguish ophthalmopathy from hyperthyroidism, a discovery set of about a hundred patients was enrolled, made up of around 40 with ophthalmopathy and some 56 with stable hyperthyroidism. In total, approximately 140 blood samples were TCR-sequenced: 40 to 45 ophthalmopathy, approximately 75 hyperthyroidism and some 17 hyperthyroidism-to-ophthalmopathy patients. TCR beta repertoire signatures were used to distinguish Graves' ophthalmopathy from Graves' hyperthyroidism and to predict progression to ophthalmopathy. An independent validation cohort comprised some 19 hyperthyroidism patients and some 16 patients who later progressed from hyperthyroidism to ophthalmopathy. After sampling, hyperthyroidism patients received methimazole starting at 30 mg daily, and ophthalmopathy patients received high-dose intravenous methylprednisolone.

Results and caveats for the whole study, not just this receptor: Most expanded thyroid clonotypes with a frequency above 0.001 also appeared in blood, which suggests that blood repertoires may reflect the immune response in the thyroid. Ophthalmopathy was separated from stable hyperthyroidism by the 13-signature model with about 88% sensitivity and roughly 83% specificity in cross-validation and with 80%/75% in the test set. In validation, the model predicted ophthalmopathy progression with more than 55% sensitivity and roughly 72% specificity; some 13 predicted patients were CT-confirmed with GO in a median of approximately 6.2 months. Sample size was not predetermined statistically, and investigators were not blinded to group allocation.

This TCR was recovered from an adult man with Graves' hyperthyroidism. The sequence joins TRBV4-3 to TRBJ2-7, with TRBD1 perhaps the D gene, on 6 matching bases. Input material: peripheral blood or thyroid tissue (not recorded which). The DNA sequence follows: TGCGCCAGCAGCGCAGGGGCGGGCGACGAGCAGTACTTC. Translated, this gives CASSAGAGDEQYF.